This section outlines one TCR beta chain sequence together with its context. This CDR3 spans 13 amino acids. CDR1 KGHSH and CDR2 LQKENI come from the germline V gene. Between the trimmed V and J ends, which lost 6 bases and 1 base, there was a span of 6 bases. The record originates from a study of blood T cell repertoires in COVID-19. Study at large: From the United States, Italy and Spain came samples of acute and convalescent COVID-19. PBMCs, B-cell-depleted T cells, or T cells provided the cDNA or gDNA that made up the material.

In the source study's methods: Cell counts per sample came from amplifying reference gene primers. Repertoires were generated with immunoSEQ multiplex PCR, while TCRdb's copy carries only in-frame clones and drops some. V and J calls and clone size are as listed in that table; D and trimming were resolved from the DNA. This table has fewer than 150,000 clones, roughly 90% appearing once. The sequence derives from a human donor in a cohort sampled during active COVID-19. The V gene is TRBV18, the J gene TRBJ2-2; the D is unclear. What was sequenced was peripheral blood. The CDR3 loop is CASSRQNTGELFF. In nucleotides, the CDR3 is TGTGCCAGCTCTAGACAGAACACCGGGGAGCTGTTTTTT.